The 11 T cell receptor beta chains in this list originate from one sample, sequenced in a study of cytomegalovirus exposure and HLA in healthy donors. Primers for the PCR totalled 60 Vbeta and 13 Jbeta. Assay: immunoSEQ multiplex PCR; the TCRdb copy retains only in-frame clones and omits some. Here the sample spans roughly 150,000 clones, approximately 81% being singletons. Sequences were obtained from PBMCs. These receptors were collected from a man younger than 45 in good health and CMV-seropositive.

The V call is TRBV11-2, the J call TRBJ2-7; 8 bases match TRBD2. Looked up from germline, CDR1 is SGHAT and CDR2 is FQNNGV. The V gene end was trimmed by 5 bases and the J gene end by 0 bases; junction bases not matched to a gene: 9. The CDR3 loop spans 16 amino acids. DNA of the CDR3: TGTGCCAGCAGCCGGATAGCGGGATCTCACTCCTACGAGCAGTACTTC. Encoded protein: CASSRIAGSHSYEQYF.

This clone was seen a single time. This chain joins TRBV10-3 and TRBJ1-2, with 7 bases matching TRBD1. V shed 3 bases and J 4 bases; nucleotides not matched to a gene: 2. The CDR3 length is 13 residues. CDR1 is ENHRY, CDR2 SYGVKD, per germline. CDR3 in amino acids: CAISDGQAYGYTF. Here the CDR3 DNA reads TGTGCCATCAGTGACGGACAGGCCTATGGCTACACCTTC.

The V gene is TRBV25-1, the J gene TRBJ2-1, with 12 bases aligning to TRBD2. The CDR3 length is 15 residues. The junction had 3 bases not matched to a gene; V was cut back by 1 base and J by 8 bases. Germline V gene lookup returns CDR1 MGHDK and CDR2 SYGVNS. The DNA of the CDR3 is TGTGCCAGCAGTGAATGGCTAGCGGGAGGGCATGAGCAGTTCTTC. It specifies CASSEWLAGGHEQFF.

The genes are TRBV10-2 and TRBJ2-1; TRBD2 aligns across 9 bases. The J segment lost 2 bases and the V segment lost 2 bases, leaving 7 bases of the junction unmatched. The V gene's germline CDR1 is WSHSY and CDR2 SAAADI. CDR3 length equals 17 residues. The CDR3 nucleotides read TGCGCCAGCAGTGAGAAAACCGGGACTAGCCCCTACAATGAGCAGTTCTTC. Translation: CASSEKTGTSPYNEQFF.

The rearrangement uses TRBV4-3 and TRBJ2-3; TRBD2 matches at 8 bases. Looked up from germline, CDR1 is LGHNA and CDR2 is YSLEER. V shed 0 bases, J shed 2 bases, and the junction held 4 bases outside the gene matches. There are 16 residues in the CDR3. This chain's CDR3 is CASSQELAAYTDTQYF. The CDR3 nucleotides read TGCGCCAGCAGCCAAGAACTAGCGGCTTACACAGATACGCAGTATTTT.

The rearrangement joins TRBV4-3 to TRBJ2-7, with 9 bases lining up with TRBD1. The CDR3 runs 16 residues. With V trimmed by 6 bases and J by 3 bases, 12 bases remained unmatched. Germline V gives CDR1 LGHNA, CDR2 YSLEER. The DNA of the CDR3 is TGCGCCAGCAGTTACATTTTACAGGGGGCCGGCTACGAGCAGTACTTC. Its translation is CASSYILQGAGYEQYF.

The chain employs TRBV6-7 and TRBJ1-4, with no clear D. TRBV6-7 is identified as an open reading frame with a role that is uncertain. V dropped 8 bases and J dropped 0 bases, with 13 bases sitting between them. CDR3 size: 15 residues. The CDR3 DNA reads TGTGCCAGCTGGTTAGGAGTTGCAACTAATGAAAAACTGTTTTTT. The encoded protein is CASWLGVATNEKLFF.

This chain connects TRBV4-1 to TRBJ1-2; no clear D gene. CDR3 length equals 16 residues. V gave up 1 base and J gave up 1 base, with 13 bases separating them. Looked up from germline, CDR1 is MGHRA and CDR2 is YSYEKL. Written as DNA, the CDR3 is TGCGCCAGCAGCCAAGTCCTCGAACACCGTAACTATGGCTACACCTTC. This gives the protein CASSQVLEHRNYGYTF.

This clone was observed a few times. The V call is TRBV6-6, the J call TRBJ1-1; tentatively, D is TRBD1 (5 bases). Trimming cost V 2 bases and J 6 bases, with 13 bases left between them. The CDR3 sequence is 14 residues long. From germline, CDR1 is MNHNY and CDR2 SVGAGI (reference sequence). CDR3 loop: CASSYAGQVSEAFF. In DNA form, the CDR3 reads TGTGCCAGCAGTTACGCAGGGCAGGTCTCTGAAGCTTTCTTT.

Of note for this clone: At one end the junction does not follow the germline gene, possibly because of a read error. The V call is TRBV7-9, the J call TRBJ2-3; 8 bases fit TRBD2. CDR3 length: 13 amino acids. Germline CDR1 SEHNR, CDR2 FQNEAQ (reference sequence). The CDR3 nucleotides read TGTTCCAGCAGCGCCGGACTAGCTGATACGCAGTATTTT. This translates into CSSSAGLADTQYF.

The V gene is TRBV7-2, the J gene TRBJ2-5; 8 nucleotides agree with TRBD1. V trimming: 8 bases; J trimming: 6 bases; junction bases outside the gene matches: 14. There are 15 residues in the CDR3. Germline-derived CDR1 and CDR2 are SGHTA and FQGNSA. The DNA for the CDR3 is TGTGCCAGCGGGGGTGGCAGGGGGCACGTAAAGACCCAGTACTTC. This codes for CASGGGRGHVKTQYF.